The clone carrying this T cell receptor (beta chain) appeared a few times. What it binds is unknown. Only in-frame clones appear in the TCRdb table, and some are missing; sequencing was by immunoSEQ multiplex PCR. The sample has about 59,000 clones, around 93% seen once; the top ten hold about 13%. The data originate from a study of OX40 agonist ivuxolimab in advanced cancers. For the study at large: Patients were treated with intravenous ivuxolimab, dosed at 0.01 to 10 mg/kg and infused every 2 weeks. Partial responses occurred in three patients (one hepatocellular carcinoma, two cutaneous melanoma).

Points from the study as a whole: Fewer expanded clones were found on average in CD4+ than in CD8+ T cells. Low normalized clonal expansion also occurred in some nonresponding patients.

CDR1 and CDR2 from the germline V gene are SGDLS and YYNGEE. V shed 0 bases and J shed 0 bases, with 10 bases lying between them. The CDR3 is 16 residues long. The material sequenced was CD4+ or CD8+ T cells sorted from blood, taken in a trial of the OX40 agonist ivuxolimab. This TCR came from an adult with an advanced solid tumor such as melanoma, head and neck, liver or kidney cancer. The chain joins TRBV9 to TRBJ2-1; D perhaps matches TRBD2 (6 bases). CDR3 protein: CASSVEGRPSYNEQFF. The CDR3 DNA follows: TGTGCCAGCAGCGTAGAAGGGAGGCCCTCCTACAATGAGCAGTTCTTC.